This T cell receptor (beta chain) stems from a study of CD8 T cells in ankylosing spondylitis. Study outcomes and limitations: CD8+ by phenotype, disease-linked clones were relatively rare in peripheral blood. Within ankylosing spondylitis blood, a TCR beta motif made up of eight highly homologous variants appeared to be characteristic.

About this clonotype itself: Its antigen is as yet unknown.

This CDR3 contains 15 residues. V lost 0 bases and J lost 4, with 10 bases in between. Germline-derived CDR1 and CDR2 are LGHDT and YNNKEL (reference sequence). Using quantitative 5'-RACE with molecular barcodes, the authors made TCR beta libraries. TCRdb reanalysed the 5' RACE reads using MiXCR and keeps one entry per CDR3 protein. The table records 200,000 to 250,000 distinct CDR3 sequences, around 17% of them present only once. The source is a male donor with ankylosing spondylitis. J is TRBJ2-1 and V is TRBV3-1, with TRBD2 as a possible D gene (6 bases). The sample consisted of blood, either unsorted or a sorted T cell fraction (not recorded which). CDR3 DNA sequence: TGTGCCAGCAGCCAAGATCTGGACTATTACAATGAGCAGTTCTTC. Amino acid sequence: CASSQDLDYYNEQFF.